This T cell receptor (beta chain) is from a study of blood T cell repertoires in COVID-19. About the study: The United States, Italy and Spain were the sources of the acute and convalescent COVID-19 samples. The cDNA or gDNA used as material had been derived from T cells, B-cell-depleted T cells, or PBMCs.

The CDR3 has 14 residues. Germline lookup yields CDR1 MDHEN and CDR2 SYDVKM. Between the trimmed V and J ends, which lost 5 bases and 6 bases, there was a span of 13 bases. Authors' methods: Amplification of reference gene primers was used by the study to estimate nucleated cell counts. Method: immunoSEQ multiplex PCR; TCRdb's copy keeps in-frame clones and lacks some. V and J calls and clone size are copied from that table; D and trimming were computed from the DNA. The data contain just over 300,000 clones, about nine tenths of them singletons. The sequence was collected from a man aged 18 to 29 with active or convalescent COVID-19. Sequences were obtained from peripheral blood. V and J are TRBV28 and TRBJ2-2, with D possibly matching TRBD2 (5 bases). CDR3 in amino acids: CASSRTRVPGELFF. DNA for the CDR3: TGTGCCAGCAGTCGAACTAGGGTTCCCGGGGAGCTGTTTTTT.